This is a list of T cell receptor beta chains from one sample in a study of Ad26.COV2.S vaccination and SARS-CoV-2 variants. Method: immunoSEQ multiplex PCR; TCRdb's copy keeps in-frame clones and lacks some. This table has roughly 700,000 clones, around 89% appearing once. The material sequenced was peripheral blood, taken in a trial of Ad26.COV2.S vaccine versus placebo. The receptors here all came from a person aged 18-65 years who received the Ad26.COV2.S COVID-19 vaccine or a placebo. CDR3s include the opening cysteine and the closing phenylalanine or tryptophan. The D gene is left open where the match is weak. Where a row states a size, it is once, few, many or the class of an expanded clone; other rows omit it.

>.|TRBV5-1|.|TRBJ1-1
TGCGCCAGCAGCTTGCGGACCGGGAACACTGAAGCTTTCTTT
CASSLRTGNTEAFF
>.|TRBV6-5|.|TRBJ1-2
TGTGCCAGCAGCAGGGATGATCATGGCTACACCTTC
CASSRDDHGYTF
>.|TRBV21-1|.|TRBJ2-7
TGTGCCAGCAGCTTCAGCGGGGAGAAAAAGGGAGGGGAGCAGTACTTC
CASSFSGEKKGGEQYF
>.|TRBV30|.|TRBJ2-3
TGTGCCTGGAGCTCCAACTCTATAAGGGATACGCAGTATTTT
CAWSSNSIRDTQYF
>.|TRBV2|.|TRBJ1-2
TGTGCCAGCACCCCCGAGTCTCCCTATGGCTACACCTTC
CASTPESPYGYTF
>.|TRBV6-5|once|TRBJ2-6
TGTGCCAGCAGTCCCCAGCAGACTGGGGCCAACGTCCTGACTTTC
CASSPQQTGANVLTF
>.|TRBV6-5|.|TRBJ2-7
TGTGCCAGCAGTTTTAACAGAGACGAGCAGTACTTC
CASSFNRDEQYF
>.|TRBV19|.|TRBJ2-3
TGTGCCAGTAGTAGGAGTCACCAGGGGAGAGGCACAGATACGCAGTATTTT
CASSRSHQGRGTDTQYF
>.|TRBV5-6|.|TRBJ2-7
TGTGCCAGCAGCTTCTCGACTAGGGGGGACGAGCAGTACTTC
CASSFSTRGDEQYF
>.|TRBV7-2|.|TRBJ2-7
TGTGCCAGCAGCTCAAATCTAGCGAGCGAGCAGTACTTC
CASSSNLASEQYF
>.|TRBV19|.|TRBJ1-5
TGTGCCAGTAGTAGGAGCCAGGGACTTAGAAGCAATCAGCCCCAGCATTTT
CASSRSQGLRSNQPQHF
>.|TRBV6-6|.|TRBJ2-7
TGTGCCAGCAGCGAGGTGGACGCCACCTACGAGCAGTACTTC
CASSEVDATYEQYF
>TRBD2|TRBV18|.|TRBJ2-1
TGTGCCAGCTCACCCCCCGCAGCGGGAGGTTTAGATGAGCAGTTCTTC
CASSPPAAGGLDEQFF
>TRBD2|TRBV6-1|once|TRBJ2-1
TGTGCCAGCAGTGAACATTCGATGATTAGCGGGAGCTACAATGAGCAGTTCTTC
CASSEHSMISGSYNEQFF
>TRBD2|TRBV18|.|TRBJ2-1
TGTGCCAGCTCATCGACTAGCGGGAGAGTCTACAATGAGCAGTTCTTC
CASSSTSGRVYNEQFF
>.|TRBV15|.|TRBJ1-5
TGTGCCACCAGCAGAGATCGGGGGGCCTATCAGCCCCAGCATTTT
CATSRDRGAYQPQHF
>TRBD1|TRBV14|.|TRBJ2-7
TGTGCCAGCAGCCGCCTGACAGGGGGATCCTACGAGCAGTACTTC
CASSRLTGGSYEQYF
>TRBD1|TRBV5-5|.|TRBJ1-5
TGTGCCAGCAGCTTGCGGGGGACAGGGGTGCCCCAGCATTTT
CASSLRGTGVPQHF
>.|TRBV27|.|TRBJ2-4
TGTGCCAGCAGTCCCGGGACTCAGGGAGCCAAAAACATTCAGTACTTC
CASSPGTQGAKNIQYF
>TRBD2|TRBV29-1|.|TRBJ2-3
TGCAGCGTTGACTCTTTTGGACTAGCGGGAGCAGATACGCAGTATTTT
CSVDSFGLAGADTQYF
>.|TRBV6-5|.|TRBJ2-7
TGTGCCAGCAGTTACCTGAAGTCCTACGAGCAGTACTTC
CASSYLKSYEQYF
>.|TRBV25-1|.|TRBJ2-7
TGTGCCAGCAGTGAATCAGGTGGGAGGGGGGCCTACGAGCAGTACTTC
CASSESGGRGAYEQYF
>TRBD2|TRBV5-4|.|TRBJ2-5
TGTGCCAGCAGCTTGGCCCTGACTAGCGGGAGGACGATGGAGACCCAGTACTTC
CASSLALTSGRTMETQYF